The 11 T cell receptor beta chains given below trace back to one sample, sequenced in a study of human T cells and chemical hapten exposure. Time point defined: patch test 3, about 24 weeks after DPC sensitization. Indicated treatment: therapeutic diphenylcyclopropenone sensitization with weekly scalp DPC. TCRdb processed the RACE reads anew with MiXCR; each CDR3 protein has one entry. The sample lists about 97,000 distinct CDR3 sequences, 25% to 35% occurring once. The material sequenced was whole blood, taken in connection with sensitization to the hapten diphenylcyclopropenone (DPC). These receptors all come from a man aged 40-50 years with alopecia areata. Some clones in this sample may be carry-over from other donors' samples.

This clonotype was seen a handful of times. The chain couples TRBV25-1 to TRBJ1-1, with a tentative D call TRBD1 (5 bases). Trimming removed 6 bases from V and 7 bases from J, with 9 bases in between. The CDR3 runs to 11 residues. Germline V gene lookup returns CDR1 MGHDK and CDR2 SYGVNS. CDR3 in DNA: TGTGCCAGCAGGGGGACGGTTGAAGCTTTCTTT. It encodes CASRGTVEAFF.

The genes are TRBV20-1 and TRBJ1-5; no clear D. The germline CDR1 and CDR2 sequences are DFQATT and SNEGSKA (reference sequence). The CDR3 covers 14 residues. Trimming took off 1 base at V and 0 bases at J, with 7 bases between the two ends. CDR3 bases: TGCAGTGCTAGAGCCATGATTAGCAATCAGCCCCAGCATTTT. Its translation: CSARAMISNQPQHF.

In its sample, this clonotype was seen a few times. The chain uses TRBV24-1 and TRBJ2-5, with D tentatively TRBD2 (5 bases). Germline V lookup: CDR1 KGHDR, CDR2 SFDVKD. The CDR3 is made up of 17 amino acids. V was trimmed by 3 bases and J by 1 base, leaving 17 bases between them. The CDR3 protein is CATSDPRAELSQETQYF. The CDR3 DNA reads as TGTGCCACCAGTGATCCCCGAGCGGAGCTCAGCCAAGAGACCCAGTACTTC.

This sequence joins TRBV12-3 or TRBV12-4 and TRBJ1-5, with D possibly TRBD1 on 6 matching bases. The V end lost 4 bases, the J end lost 3 bases, and 7 bases lay between the germline ends. This CDR3 is built from 13 residues. CDR3 nucleotides: TGTGCCAGCAGTTGGACAGACAATCAGCCCCAGCATTTT. Amino acids: CASSWTDNQPQHF.

This sequence joins TRBV12-3 or TRBV12-4 and TRBJ1-3, with a possible D match to TRBD1 (5 bases). V gave up 1 base and J gave up 2 bases, with 9 bases separating them. The CDR3 covers 15 residues. The chain's CDR3 is CASSLGGQPGNTIYF. The CDR3 DNA reads as TGTGCCAGCAGTTTAGGGGGCCAGCCTGGAAACACCATATATTTT.

This chain joins TRBV20-1 and TRBJ2-1; 8 bases match TRBD2. CDR1 is DFQATT and CDR2 is SNEGSKA in the germline V gene (reference sequence). With V trimmed by 2 bases and J by 2 bases, 8 bases remained unmatched. The CDR3 has 16 amino acids. The CDR3 loop reads CSARRNSGVTYNEQFF. The CDR3 bases are TGCAGTGCTAGAAGAAATAGCGGGGTCACCTACAATGAGCAGTTCTTC.

The CDR3 reads CASSLAGSYNEQFF. In DNA form, the CDR3 reads TGTGCCAGCAGTTTAGCGGGGTCCTACAATGAGCAGTTCTTC. The V call is TRBV27, the J call TRBJ2-1; possibly TRBD2 for D (6 bases). The CDR3 extends over 14 amino acids. Germline CDR1 MNHEY, CDR2 SMNVEV (reference sequence). Trimming removed 2 bases at V and 1 base at J, with 6 bases between.

The gene calls are TRBV20-1 and TRBJ1-6; tentatively, D is TRBD1 (6 bases). Trimming left V 5 bases short and J 3 bases short, with 14 bases between. Germline values: CDR1 DFQATT, CDR2 SNEGSKA (reference sequence). The CDR3 loop spans 15 amino acids. CDR3 sequence reads: CSAPHQGHYNSPLHF. The DNA for the CDR3 is TGCAGTGCTCCACACCAGGGGCACTATAATTCACCCCTCCACTTT.

This clonotype was observed a handful of times. The J gene is TRBJ1-5, the V gene TRBV6-1, with unresolved D. Between the trimmed V and J ends, which lost 5 bases and 0 bases, there was a span of 14 bases. The CDR3 extends over 16 amino acids. Germline V lookup: CDR1 MNHNS, CDR2 SASEGT. The CDR3 region is CASSPWSIYSNQPQHF. The CDR3 DNA reads TGTGCCAGCAGTCCTTGGTCGATCTATAGCAATCAGCCCCAGCATTTT.

V and J are TRBV5-1 and TRBJ2-3, with a tentative D call TRBD2 (5 bases). The V and J ends lost 0 bases and 6 bases respectively, with 8 bases between them. CDR1 is SGHRS, CDR2 YFSETQ, per germline. CDR3 length: 13 residues. The CDR3 sequence: CASSLVPGDTQYF. The CDR3 nucleotides read TGCGCCAGCAGCTTGGTTCCGGGGGATACGCAGTATTTT.

The V gene is TRBV5-5, the J gene TRBJ2-7; 7 nucleotides agree with TRBD2. The germline CDR1 and CDR2 sequences are SGHKS and YYEKEE (reference sequence). The CDR3 runs to 16 residues. The junction had 12 bases not matched to a gene; V was cut back by 3 bases and J by 3 bases. As DNA, the CDR3 is TGTGCCAGCAGCTCCGGGGGGTCCCCACTAAACTACGAGCAGTACTTC. This gives the protein CASSSGGSPLNYEQYF.